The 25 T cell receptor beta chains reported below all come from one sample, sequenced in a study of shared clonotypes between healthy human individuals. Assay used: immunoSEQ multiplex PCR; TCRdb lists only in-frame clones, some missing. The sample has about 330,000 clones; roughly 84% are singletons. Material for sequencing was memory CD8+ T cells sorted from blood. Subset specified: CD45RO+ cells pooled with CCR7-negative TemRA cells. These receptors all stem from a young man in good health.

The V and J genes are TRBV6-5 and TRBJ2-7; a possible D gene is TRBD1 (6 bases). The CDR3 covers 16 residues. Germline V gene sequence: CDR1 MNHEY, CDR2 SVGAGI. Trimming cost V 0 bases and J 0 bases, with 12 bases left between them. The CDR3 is CASSYSFGQTSYEQYF. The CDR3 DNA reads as TGTGCCAGCAGTTACTCGTTCGGACAGACCTCCTACGAGCAGTACTTC.

This CDR3 is CASSARGEGETQYF. In nucleotides, the CDR3 is TGTGCCAGCAGCGCTCGGGGGGAAGGAGAGACCCAGTACTTC. This chain uses TRBV9 with TRBJ2-5, with 7 bases that match TRBD2. The ends lost 3 bases at V and 4 bases at J; junction bases unmatched: 6. Germline CDR1 SGDLS, CDR2 YYNGEE. CDR3 size: 14 residues.

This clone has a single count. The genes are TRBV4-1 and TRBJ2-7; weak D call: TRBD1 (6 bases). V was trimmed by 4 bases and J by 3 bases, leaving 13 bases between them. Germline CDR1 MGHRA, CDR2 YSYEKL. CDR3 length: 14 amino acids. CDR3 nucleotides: TGCGCCAGCAGCCCGCGGACAGCCTACTACGAGCAGTACTTC. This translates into CASSPRTAYYEQYF.

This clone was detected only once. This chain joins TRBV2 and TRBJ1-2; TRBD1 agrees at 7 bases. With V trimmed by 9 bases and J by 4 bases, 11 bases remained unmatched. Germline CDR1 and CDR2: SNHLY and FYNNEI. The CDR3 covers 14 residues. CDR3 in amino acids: CASGSTGVLYGYTF. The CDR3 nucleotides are TGTGCCAGTGGATCCACAGGGGTCCTCTATGGCTACACCTTC.

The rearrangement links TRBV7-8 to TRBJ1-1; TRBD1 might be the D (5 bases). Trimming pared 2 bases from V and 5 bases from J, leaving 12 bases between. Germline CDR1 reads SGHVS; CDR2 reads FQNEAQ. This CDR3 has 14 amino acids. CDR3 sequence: CASSLWSQATEAFF. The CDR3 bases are TGTGCCAGCAGCTTATGGTCACAGGCAACTGAAGCTTTCTTT.

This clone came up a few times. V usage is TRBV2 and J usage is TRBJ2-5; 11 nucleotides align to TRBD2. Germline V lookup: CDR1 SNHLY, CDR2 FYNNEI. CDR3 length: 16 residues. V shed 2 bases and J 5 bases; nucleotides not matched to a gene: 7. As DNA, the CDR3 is TGTGCCAGCAGTGAAATACTAGCGGGAGAAGGGGAGACCCAGTACTTC. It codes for CASSEILAGEGETQYF. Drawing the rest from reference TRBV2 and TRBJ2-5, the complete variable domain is EPEVTQTPSHQVTQMGQEVILRCVPISNHLYFYWYRQILGQKVEFLVSFYNNEISEKSEIFDDQFSVERPDGSNFTLKIRSTKLEDSAMYFCASSEILAGEGETQYFGPGTRLLVL.

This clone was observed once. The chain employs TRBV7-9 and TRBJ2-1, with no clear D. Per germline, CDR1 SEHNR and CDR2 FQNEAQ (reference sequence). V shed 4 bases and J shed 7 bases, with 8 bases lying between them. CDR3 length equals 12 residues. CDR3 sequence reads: CASSSLGNEQFF. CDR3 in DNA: TGTGCCAGCAGCTCCCTAGGGAATGAGCAGTTCTTC.

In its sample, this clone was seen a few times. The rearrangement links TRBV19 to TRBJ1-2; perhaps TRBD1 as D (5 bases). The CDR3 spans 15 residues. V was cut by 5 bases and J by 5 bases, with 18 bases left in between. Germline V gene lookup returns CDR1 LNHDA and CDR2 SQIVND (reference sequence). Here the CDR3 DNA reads TGTGCCAGTAGTCCGAGGGACGGAGAAATTTATGGCTACACCTTC. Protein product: CASSPRDGEIYGYTF.

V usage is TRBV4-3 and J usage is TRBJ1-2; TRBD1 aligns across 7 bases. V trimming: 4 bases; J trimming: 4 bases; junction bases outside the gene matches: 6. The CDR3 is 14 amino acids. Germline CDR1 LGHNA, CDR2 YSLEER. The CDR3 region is CASSPDRSRYGYTF. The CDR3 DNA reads TGCGCCAGCAGCCCGGACAGGAGCCGCTATGGCTACACCTTC.

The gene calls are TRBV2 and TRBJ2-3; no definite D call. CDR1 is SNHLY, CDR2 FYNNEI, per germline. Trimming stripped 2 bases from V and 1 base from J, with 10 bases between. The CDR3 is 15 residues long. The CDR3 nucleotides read TGTGCCAGCAGTGAACGGGCCGATCGCACAGATACGCAGTATTTT. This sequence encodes CASSERADRTDTQYF.

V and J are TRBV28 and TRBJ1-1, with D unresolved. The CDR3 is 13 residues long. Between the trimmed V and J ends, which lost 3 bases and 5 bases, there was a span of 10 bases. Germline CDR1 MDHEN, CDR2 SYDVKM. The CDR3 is CASSFAALTEAFF. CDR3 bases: TGTGCCAGCAGTTTTGCGGCGCTGACTGAAGCTTTCTTT.

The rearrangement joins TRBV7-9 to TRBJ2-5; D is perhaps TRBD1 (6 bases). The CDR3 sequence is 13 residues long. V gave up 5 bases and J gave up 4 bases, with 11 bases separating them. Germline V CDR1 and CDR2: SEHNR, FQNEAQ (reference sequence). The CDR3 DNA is TGTGCCAGCAGCCGCCGACAGGTAGAGACCCAGTACTTC. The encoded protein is CASSRRQVETQYF.

The CDR3 DNA follows: TGTGCCAGCAGAGGTTGGGCCCGCCCGGGACTAGCGGGAGAACAGCAGTTCTTC. Translating it yields CASRGWARPGLAGEQQFF. The chain couples TRBV7-9 to TRBJ2-1; 14 nucleotides align to TRBD2. The J segment lost 11 bases and the V segment lost 6 bases, leaving 18 bases of the junction unmatched. Germline V gene data show CDR1 as SEHNR and CDR2 as FQNEAQ (reference sequence). This CDR3 contains 18 residues.

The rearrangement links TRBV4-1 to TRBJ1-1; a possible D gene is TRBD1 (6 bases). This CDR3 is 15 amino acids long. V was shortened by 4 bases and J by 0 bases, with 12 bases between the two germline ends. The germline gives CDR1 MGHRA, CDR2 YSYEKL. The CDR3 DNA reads TGCGCCAGCAGCCTAGGAGGACAGCTGAACACTGAAGCTTTCTTT. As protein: CASSLGGQLNTEAFF.

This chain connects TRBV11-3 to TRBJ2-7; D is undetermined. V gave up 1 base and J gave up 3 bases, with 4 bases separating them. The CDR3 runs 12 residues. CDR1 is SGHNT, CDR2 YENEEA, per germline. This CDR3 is CASSLGSYEQYF. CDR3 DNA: TGTGCCAGCAGCTTAGGGAGCTACGAGCAGTACTTC. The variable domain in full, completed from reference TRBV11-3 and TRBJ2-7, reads EAGVVQSPRYKIIEKKQPVAFWCNPISGHNTLYWYLQNLGQGPELLIRYENEEAVDDSQLPKDRFSAERLKGVDSTLKIQPAELGDSAVYLCASSLGSYEQYFGPGTRLTVT.

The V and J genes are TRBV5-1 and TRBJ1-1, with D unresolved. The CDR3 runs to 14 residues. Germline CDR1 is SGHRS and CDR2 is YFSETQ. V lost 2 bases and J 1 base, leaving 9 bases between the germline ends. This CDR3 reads CASSFHAANTEAFF. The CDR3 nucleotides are TGCGCCAGCAGCTTCCATGCAGCGAACACTGAAGCTTTCTTT.

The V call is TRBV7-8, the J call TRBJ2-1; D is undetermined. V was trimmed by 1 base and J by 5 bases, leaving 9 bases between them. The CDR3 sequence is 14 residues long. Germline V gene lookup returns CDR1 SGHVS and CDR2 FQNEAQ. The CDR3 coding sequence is TGTGCCAGCAGCTTAGGGGCCGCCCACAATGAGCAGTTCTTC. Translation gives CASSLGAAHNEQFF.

CDR3 sequence reads: CASFGLGKIKSLQETQYF. CDR3 sequence (DNA): TGTGCCAGCTTTGGGCTAGGGAAAATTAAATCCCTACAAGAGACCCAGTACTTC. The chain uses TRBV2 and TRBJ2-5, with D hard to call. The CDR3 loop spans 18 amino acids. V gave up 8 bases and J gave up 2 bases, with 27 bases separating them. Germline CDR1 and CDR2: SNHLY and FYNNEI.

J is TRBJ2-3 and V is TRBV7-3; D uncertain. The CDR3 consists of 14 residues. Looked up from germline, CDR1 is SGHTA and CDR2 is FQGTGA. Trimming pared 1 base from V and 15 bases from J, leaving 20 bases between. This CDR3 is CASSLKTLTRPFYF. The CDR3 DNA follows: TGTGCCAGCAGCTTAAAGACGCTAACACGCCCCTTCTATTTT.

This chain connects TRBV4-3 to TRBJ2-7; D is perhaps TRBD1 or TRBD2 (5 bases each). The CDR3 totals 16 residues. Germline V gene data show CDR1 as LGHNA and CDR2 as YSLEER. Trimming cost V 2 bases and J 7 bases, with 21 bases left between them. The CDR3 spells CASSQSVGTPPGEQYF. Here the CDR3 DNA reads TGCGCCAGCAGCCAATCGGTAGGGACCCCTCCGGGGGAGCAGTACTTC.

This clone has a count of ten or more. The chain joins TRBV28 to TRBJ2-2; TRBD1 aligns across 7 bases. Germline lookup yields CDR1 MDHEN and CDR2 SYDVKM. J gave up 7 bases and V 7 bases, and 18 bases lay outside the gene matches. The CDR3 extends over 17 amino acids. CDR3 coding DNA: TGTGCCAGCAAATTACGGGGTACATGGGACAGCGTCGGGGAGCTGTTTTTT. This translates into CASKLRGTWDSVGELFF.

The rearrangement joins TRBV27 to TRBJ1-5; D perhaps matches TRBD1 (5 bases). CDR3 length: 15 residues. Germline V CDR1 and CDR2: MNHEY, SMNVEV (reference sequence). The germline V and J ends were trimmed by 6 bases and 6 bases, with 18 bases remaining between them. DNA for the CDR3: TGTGCCAGCAGCCTTGGGGGGGGTGGAGTTCAGCCCCAGCATTTT. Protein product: CASSLGGGGVQPQHF.

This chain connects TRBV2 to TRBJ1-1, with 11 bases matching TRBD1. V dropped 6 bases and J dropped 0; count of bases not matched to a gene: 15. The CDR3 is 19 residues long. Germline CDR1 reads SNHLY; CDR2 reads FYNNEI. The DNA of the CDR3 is TGTGCCAGCAGGCCCTTGGTGGGGACAGGGGGTCAAATGAACACTGAAGCTTTCTTT. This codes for CASRPLVGTGGQMNTEAFF.

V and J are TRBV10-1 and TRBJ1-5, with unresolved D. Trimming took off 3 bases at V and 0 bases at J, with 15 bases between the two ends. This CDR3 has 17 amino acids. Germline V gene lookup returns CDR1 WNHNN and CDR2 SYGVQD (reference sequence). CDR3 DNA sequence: TGCGCCAGCAGTGAATCACAGAACGAATTTAGCAATCAGCCCCAGCATTTT. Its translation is CASSESQNEFSNQPQHF.

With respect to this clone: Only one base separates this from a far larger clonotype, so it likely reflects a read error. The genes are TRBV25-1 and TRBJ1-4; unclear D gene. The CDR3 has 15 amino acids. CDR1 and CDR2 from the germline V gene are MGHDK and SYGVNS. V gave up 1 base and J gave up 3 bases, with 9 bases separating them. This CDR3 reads CASSEWRNANEKLFF. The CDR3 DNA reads TGTGCCAGCAGTGAATGGAGGAATGCTAATGAAAAACTGTTTTTT.